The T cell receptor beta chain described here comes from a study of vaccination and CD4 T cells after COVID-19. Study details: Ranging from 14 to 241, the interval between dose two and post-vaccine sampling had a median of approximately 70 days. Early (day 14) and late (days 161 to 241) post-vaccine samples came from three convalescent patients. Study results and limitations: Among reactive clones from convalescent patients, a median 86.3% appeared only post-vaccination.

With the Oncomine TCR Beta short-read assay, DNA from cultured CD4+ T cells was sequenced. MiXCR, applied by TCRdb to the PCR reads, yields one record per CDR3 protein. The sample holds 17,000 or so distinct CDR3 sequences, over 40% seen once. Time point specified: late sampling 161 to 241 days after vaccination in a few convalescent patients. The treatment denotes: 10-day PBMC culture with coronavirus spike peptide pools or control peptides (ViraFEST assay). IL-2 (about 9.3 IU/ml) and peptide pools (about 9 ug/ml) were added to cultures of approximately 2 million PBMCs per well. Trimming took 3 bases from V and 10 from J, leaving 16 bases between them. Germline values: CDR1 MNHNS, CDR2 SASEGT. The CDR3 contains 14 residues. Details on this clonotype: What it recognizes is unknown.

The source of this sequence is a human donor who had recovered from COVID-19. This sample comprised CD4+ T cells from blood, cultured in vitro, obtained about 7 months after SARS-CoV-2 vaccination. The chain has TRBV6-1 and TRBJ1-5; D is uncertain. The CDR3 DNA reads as TGTGCCAGCAGTGATGGGTCCAGGCGGCTTCCCCAGCATTTT. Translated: CASSDGSRRLPQHF.